These 15 T cell receptor beta chains originate from one sample sequenced in a study of Graves' ophthalmopathy and Graves' hyperthyroidism. Scientists amplified the TCR beta CDR3 regions from RNA transcripts. First-round RT-PCR with HTBI primers preceded a second-round multiplex PCR. TCRdb reprocessed the multiplex PCR reads with MiXCR, giving one entry per CDR3 protein. The repertoire holds roughly 400,000 distinct CDR3 sequences, roughly 15% seen once, with 7% in the top ten. Sequenced sample: peripheral blood. The receptors here all came from a woman under 30 with stable Graves' hyperthyroidism.

This sequence joins TRBV6-5 and TRBJ2-7; 7 bases are shared with TRBD2. The junction had 7 bases not matched to a gene; V was cut back by 2 bases and J by 3 bases. The length of the CDR3 is 15 residues. Germline V gene data show CDR1 as MNHEY and CDR2 as SVGAGI. CDR3 sequence (DNA): TGTGCCAGCAGTTACCGGTTGGGCGGGGGCTACGAGCAGTACTTC. It codes for CASSYRLGGGYEQYF.

This clonotype has at least ten counts. The CDR3 coding sequence is TGTGCCATCAGTGAGCTCCAGGGTGACACTGAAGCTTTCTTT. This translates into CAISELQGDTEAFF. V and J are TRBV10-3 and TRBJ1-1; D is possibly TRBD1 (5 bases). Germline-derived CDR1 and CDR2 are ENHRY and SYGVKD. The CDR3 consists of 14 residues. V was clipped by 2 bases and J by 3 bases, with 10 bases between them.

Ten or more counts support this clonotype. V is TRBV9 and J is TRBJ2-5, with 9 bases matching TRBD2. V gave up 4 bases and J gave up 1 base; unmatched junction bases: 8. The CDR3 is 16 residues long. Germline V gives CDR1 SGDLS, CDR2 YYNGEE. The CDR3 DNA reads TGTGCCAGCAGCCTATCGACTAGCGGAGTCCAAGAGACCCAGTACTTC. Translation: CASSLSTSGVQETQYF.

This clonotype occurred many times. The chain carries TRBV12-3 or TRBV12-4 and TRBJ1-1; D is unresolved. V lost 5 bases and J lost 1, with 14 bases in between. The CDR3 extends over 15 amino acids. The CDR3 is CASSLREYGNTEAFF. The CDR3 DNA is TGTGCCAGCAGTCTCCGGGAGTACGGGAACACTGAAGCTTTCTTT.

This clonotype came up a few times. This chain uses TRBV4-2 with TRBJ1-1; 7 bases agree with TRBD1. Germline V gene data show CDR1 as LGHNA and CDR2 as YNFKEQ. V was pared by 3 bases and J by 11 bases, with 15 bases of the junction left unmatched. The CDR3 loop spans 15 amino acids. The CDR3 nucleotides are TGTGCCAGCAGCCATTCTCCGGGACAGAACCTTGGGGCTTTCTTT. It translates to CASSHSPGQNLGAFF.

The rearrangement joins TRBV5-1 to TRBJ1-6, with D unclear. Per germline, CDR1 SGHRS and CDR2 YFSETQ. This CDR3 has 14 amino acids. Trimming shortened V by 2 bases and J by 4 bases, and 7 bases separated the two germline ends. The CDR3 sequence: CASSFRQYNSPLHF. The DNA of the CDR3 is TGCGCCAGCAGCTTCCGGCAGTATAATTCACCCCTCCACTTT.

This chain uses TRBV29-1 with TRBJ1-2, with D hard to call. The CDR3 runs 11 residues. CDR1 SQVTM and CDR2 ANQGSEA come from the germline V gene. The V and J ends lost 3 bases and 2 bases respectively, with 4 bases between them. For the CDR3, the DNA is TGCAGCGTTGAGTTCAACTATGGCTACACCTTC. Amino acids: CSVEFNYGYTF.

This clonotype was observed at least ten times. The rearrangement uses TRBV5-1 and TRBJ2-7; no reliable D call. There are 14 residues in the CDR3. Germline values: CDR1 SGHRS, CDR2 YFSETQ. Deletions cut 4 bases from V and 5 bases from J, with 16 bases between. CDR3 loop: CASSPDGSWDEQYF. CDR3 nucleotide sequence: TGCGCCAGCAGCCCGGACGGTTCTTGGGACGAGCAGTACTTC.

This clonotype was seen at least ten times. The rearrangement joins TRBV6-1 to TRBJ2-3, with a possible D match to TRBD2 (6 bases). V lost 0 bases and J 10 bases, leaving 20 bases between the germline ends. This CDR3 has 16 amino acids. Germline assignment: CDR1 MNHNS and CDR2 SASEGT. The CDR3 DNA reads TGTGCCAGCAGTGAAGCGGGAACTAGCCCTTTGTTGGCGCAGTATTTT. As protein: CASSEAGTSPLLAQYF.

This clonotype was observed at least ten times. The CDR3 nucleotides read TGTGCTGGGGGGGGACCGAGACAGATCGCCAACCAGCGTAACTATGGCTACACCTTC. It is translated as CAGGGPRQIANQRNYGYTF. The chain has TRBV12-5 and TRBJ1-2; possibly TRBD1 for D (5 bases). The CDR3 loop spans 19 amino acids. The V end lost 11 bases, the J end lost 1 base, and 32 bases lay between the germline ends. Germline V gene data show CDR1 as LGHNT and CDR2 as FRNRAP.

This clonotype was counted at least ten times. V and J are TRBV12-3 or TRBV12-4 and TRBJ1-2; TRBD1 matches at 8 bases. CDR3 size: 15 residues. V gave up 3 bases and J gave up 7 bases; unmatched junction bases: 10. CDR3 DNA: TGTGCCAGCAGTTTGAGGGACAGGATGGGTCCTGGCTACACCTTC. Its protein is CASSLRDRMGPGYTF.

This clonotype came up many times. This rearrangement joins TRBV7-8 to TRBJ2-5; unclear D gene. CDR1 SGHVS and CDR2 FQNEAQ come from the germline V gene. There are 14 residues in the CDR3. V was cut by 5 bases and J by 4 bases, with 14 bases left in between. The DNA of the CDR3 is TGTGCCAGCAGCCTACCGAGTGGTGGAGAGACCCAGTACTTC. Translated, it gives CASSLPSGGETQYF.

This clonotype was counted many times. CDR3 DNA: TGCGCCAGCAACTTTGGTTGGGGGAATTCACCCCTCCACTTT. Protein: CASNFGWGNSPLHF. This chain links TRBV5-1 with TRBJ1-6; perhaps TRBD1 as D (5 bases). This CDR3 spans 14 amino acids. V lost 6 bases to trimming and J lost 7 bases, with 14 bases between them. The V gene's germline CDR1 is SGHRS and CDR2 YFSETQ.

This clonotype has more than one count but fewer than ten. The chain joins TRBV7-2 to TRBJ2-4; D is unresolved. The germline CDR1 and CDR2 sequences are SGHTA and FQGNSA. The CDR3 is made up of 16 amino acids. The V and J ends lost 2 bases and 0 bases respectively, with 11 bases between them. CDR3 DNA sequence: TGTGCCAGCAGCTTAACGTGGGATCTAGCCAAAAACATTCAGTACTTC. Residues: CASSLTWDLAKNIQYF.

The chain has TRBV20-1 and TRBJ1-4; 8 positions match TRBD1. Unmatched junction bases numbered 6, after V lost 2 bases and J lost 1 base. This CDR3 contains 16 residues. Germline assignment: CDR1 DFQATT and CDR2 SNEGSKA (reference sequence). The CDR3 coding sequence is TGCAGTGCTAGACAGCCCACAGGGGGAACTAATGAAAAACTGTTTTTT. It translates to CSARQPTGGTNEKLFF.